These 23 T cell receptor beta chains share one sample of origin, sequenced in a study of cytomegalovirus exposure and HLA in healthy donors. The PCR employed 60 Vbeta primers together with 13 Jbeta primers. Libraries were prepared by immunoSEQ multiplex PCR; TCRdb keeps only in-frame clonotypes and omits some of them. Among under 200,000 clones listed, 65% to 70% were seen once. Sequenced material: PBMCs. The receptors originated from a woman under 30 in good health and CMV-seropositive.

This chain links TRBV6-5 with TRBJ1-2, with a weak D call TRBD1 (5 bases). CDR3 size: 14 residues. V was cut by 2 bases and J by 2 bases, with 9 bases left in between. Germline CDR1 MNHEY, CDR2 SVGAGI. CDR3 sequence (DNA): TGTGCCAGCAGTTACACAGGCACCAACTATGGCTACACCTTC. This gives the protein CASSYTGTNYGYTF.

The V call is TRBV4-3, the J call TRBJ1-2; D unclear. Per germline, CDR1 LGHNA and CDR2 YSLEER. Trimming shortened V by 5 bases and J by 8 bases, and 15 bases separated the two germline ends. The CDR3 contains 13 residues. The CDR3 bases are TGCGCCAGCAGCTCCACCCCCAAACGGGGCTACACCTTC. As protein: CASSSTPKRGYTF.

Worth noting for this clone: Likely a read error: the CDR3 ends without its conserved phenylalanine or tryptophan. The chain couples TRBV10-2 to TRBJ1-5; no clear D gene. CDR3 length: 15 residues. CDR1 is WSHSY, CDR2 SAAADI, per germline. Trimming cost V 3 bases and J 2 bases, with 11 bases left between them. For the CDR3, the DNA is TGCGCCAGCAGTGATGCCCGGAGGGGCAATCAGCCCCAGCATTCT. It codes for CASSDARRGNQPQHS.

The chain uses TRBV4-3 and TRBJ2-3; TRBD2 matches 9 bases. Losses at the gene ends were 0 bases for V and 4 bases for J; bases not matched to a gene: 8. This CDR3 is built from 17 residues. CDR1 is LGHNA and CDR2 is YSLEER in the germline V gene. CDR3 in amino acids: CASSQEAGGNPADTQYF. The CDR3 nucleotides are TGCGCCAGCAGCCAAGAGGCGGGGGGGAATCCCGCAGATACGCAGTATTTT.

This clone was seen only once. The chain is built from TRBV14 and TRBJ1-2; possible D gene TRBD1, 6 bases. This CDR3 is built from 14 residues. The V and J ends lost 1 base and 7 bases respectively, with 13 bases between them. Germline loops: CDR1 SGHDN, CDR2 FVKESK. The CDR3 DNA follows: TGTGCCAGCAGCCAAGGGGACACGGTCGGTGGCTACACCTTC. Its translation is CASSQGDTVGGYTF.

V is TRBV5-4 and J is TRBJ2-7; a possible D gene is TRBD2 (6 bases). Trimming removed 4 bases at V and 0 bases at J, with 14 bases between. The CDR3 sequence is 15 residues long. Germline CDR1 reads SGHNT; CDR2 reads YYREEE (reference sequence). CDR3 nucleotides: TGTGCCAGCAGCCCCCCCGGGACTGGCTCCTACGAGCAGTACTTC. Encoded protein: CASSPPGTGSYEQYF.

As DNA, the CDR3 is TGCGCCAGCAGCTTGGGTCCCGCAGGGGCAGAGACCCAGTACTTC. Encoded protein: CASSLGPAGAETQYF. The gene calls are TRBV5-1 and TRBJ2-5; TRBD1 might be the D (6 bases). CDR1 is SGHRS and CDR2 is YFSETQ in the germline V gene. The CDR3 loop spans 15 amino acids. Trimming left V 0 bases short and J 4 bases short, with 13 bases between.

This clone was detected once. In nucleotides, the CDR3 is TGCAGTGCCCCGACAGGGGATGGCTACACCTTC. This encodes CSAPTGDGYTF. The V gene is TRBV20-1, the J gene TRBJ1-2, with TRBD1 matching over 8 bases. Trimming removed 6 bases from V and 6 bases from J; junction bases left unmatched: 3. There are 11 residues in the CDR3. Germline CDR1 DFQATT, CDR2 SNEGSKA (reference sequence).

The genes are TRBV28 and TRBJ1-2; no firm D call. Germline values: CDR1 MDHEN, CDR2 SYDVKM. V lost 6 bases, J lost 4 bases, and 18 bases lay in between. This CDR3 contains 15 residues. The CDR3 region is CASSYRGVLRYGYTF. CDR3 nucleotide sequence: TGTGCCAGCAGCTATAGAGGAGTTCTCCGCTATGGCTACACCTTC.

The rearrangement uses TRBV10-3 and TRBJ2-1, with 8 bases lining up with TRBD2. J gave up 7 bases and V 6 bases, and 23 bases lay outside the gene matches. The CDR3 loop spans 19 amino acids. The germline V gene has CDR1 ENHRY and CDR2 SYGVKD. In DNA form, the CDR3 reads TGTGCCATCAGACCCCGGGGGGGGGATGGGGTCCCTGGGGATAATGAGCAGTTCTTC. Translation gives CAIRPRGGDGVPGDNEQFF.

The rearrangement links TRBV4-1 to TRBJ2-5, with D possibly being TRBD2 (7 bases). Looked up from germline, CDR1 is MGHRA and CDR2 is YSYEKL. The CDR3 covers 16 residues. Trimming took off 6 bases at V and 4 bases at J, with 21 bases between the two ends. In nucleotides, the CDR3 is TGCGCCAGCAGTCTCTTAGGGGGGGGGCCGGCAGAGACCCAGTACTTC. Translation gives CASSLLGGGPAETQYF.

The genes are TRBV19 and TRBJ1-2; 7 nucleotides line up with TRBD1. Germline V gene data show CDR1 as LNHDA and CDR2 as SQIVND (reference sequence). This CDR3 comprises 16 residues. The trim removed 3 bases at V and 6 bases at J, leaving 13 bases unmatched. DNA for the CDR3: TGTGCCAGTAGTATTTCCCCGGACAGGTTGGGGGATGGCTACACCTTC. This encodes CASSISPDRLGDGYTF.

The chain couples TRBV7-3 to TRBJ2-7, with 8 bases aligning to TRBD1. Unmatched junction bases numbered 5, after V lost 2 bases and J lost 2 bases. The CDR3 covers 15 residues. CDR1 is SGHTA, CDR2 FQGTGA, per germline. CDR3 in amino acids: CASSLYRGSTYEQYF. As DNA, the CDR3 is TGTGCCAGCAGCTTATACAGGGGGTCAACCTACGAGCAGTACTTC.

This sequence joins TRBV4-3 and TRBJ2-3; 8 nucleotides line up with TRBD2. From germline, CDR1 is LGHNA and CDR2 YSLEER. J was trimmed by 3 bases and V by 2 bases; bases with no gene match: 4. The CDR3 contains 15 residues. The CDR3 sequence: CASSQPSGLTDTQYF. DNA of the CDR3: TGCGCCAGCAGCCAACCTAGCGGGTTAACAGATACGCAGTATTTT.

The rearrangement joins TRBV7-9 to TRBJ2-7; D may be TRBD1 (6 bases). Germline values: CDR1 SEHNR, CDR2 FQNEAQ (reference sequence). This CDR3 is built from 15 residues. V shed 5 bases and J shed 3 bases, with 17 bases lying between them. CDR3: CASSHDRQDVYEQYF. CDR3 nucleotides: TGTGCCAGCAGCCACGACAGGCAGGATGTCTACGAGCAGTACTTC.

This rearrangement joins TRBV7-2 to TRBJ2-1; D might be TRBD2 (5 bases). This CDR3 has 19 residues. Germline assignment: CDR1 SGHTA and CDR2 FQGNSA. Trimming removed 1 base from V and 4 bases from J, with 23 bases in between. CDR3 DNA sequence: TGTGCCAGCAGCTTAGTACGTGGTGGCGGGTCAACACTTTACAATGAGCAGTTCTTC. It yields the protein CASSLVRGGGSTLYNEQFF.

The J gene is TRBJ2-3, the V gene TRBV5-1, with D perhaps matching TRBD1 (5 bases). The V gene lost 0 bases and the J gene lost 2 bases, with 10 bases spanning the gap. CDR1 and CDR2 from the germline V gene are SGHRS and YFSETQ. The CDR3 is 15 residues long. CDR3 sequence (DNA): TGCGCCAGCAGCTTGGAAGGGGTCCCCACAGATACGCAGTATTTT. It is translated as CASSLEGVPTDTQYF.

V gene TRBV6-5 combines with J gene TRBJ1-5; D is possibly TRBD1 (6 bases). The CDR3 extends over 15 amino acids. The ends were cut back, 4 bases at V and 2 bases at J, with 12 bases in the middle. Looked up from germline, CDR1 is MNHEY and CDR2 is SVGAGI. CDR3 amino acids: CASSSVQGGNQPQHF. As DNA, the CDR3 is TGTGCCAGCAGTTCAGTACAGGGCGGCAATCAGCCCCAGCATTTT.

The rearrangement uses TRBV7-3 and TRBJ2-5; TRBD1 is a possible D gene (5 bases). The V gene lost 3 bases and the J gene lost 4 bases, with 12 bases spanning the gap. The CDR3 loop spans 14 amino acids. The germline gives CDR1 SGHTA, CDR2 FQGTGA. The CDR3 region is CASSFQGSRETQYF. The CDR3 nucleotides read TGTGCCAGCAGCTTTCAGGGTTCTCGAGAGACCCAGTACTTC.

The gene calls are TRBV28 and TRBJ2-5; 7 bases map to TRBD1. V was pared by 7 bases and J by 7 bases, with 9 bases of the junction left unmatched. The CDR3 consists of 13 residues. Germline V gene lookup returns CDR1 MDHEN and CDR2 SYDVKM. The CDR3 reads CASIRQGLTTQYF. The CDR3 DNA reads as TGTGCCAGCATTAGACAGGGCCTTACGACCCAGTACTTC.

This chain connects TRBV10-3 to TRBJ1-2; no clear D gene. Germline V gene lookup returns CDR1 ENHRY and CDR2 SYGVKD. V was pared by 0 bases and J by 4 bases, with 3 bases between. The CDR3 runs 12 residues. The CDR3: CAISESAYGYTF. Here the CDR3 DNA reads TGTGCCATCAGTGAGTCGGCCTATGGCTACACCTTC.

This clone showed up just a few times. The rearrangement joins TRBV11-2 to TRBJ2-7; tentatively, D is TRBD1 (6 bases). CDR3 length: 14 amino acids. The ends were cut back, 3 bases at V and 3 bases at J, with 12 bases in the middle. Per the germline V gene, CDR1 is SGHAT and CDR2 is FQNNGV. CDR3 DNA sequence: TGTGCCAGCAGCTTCAGGTACAGGGACTACGAGCAGTACTTC. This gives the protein CASSFRYRDYEQYF. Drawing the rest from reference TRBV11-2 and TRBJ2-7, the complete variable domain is EAGVAQSPRYKIIEKRQSVAFWCNPISGHATLYWYQQILGQGPKLLIQFQNNGVVDDSQLPKDRFSAERLKGVDSTLKIQPAKLEDSAVYLCASSFRYRDYEQYFGPGTRLTVT.

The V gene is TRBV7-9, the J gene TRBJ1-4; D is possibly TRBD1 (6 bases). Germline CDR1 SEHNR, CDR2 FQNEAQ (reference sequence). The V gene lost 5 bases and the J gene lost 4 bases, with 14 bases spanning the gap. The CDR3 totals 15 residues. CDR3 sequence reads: CASSLTQGLNEKLFF. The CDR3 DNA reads TGTGCCAGCAGCCTCACTCAGGGGCTTAATGAAAAACTGTTTTTT.